A single sample is the source of the 19 T cell receptor beta chains below, sequenced in a study of blood T cell repertoires in COVID-19. Produced via immunoSEQ multiplex PCR; TCRdb's table is partial and in-frame only. The table records 150,000 to 200,000 clones, around four fifths of them present only once. The source material was peripheral blood. The receptors stem from an elderly woman with active or convalescent COVID-19.

Only a few counts were recorded for this clone. V is TRBV19 and J is TRBJ2-1; D perhaps matches TRBD1 (5 bases). Per germline, CDR1 LNHDA and CDR2 SQIVND (reference sequence). The CDR3 covers 15 residues. V was clipped by 4 bases and J by 10 bases, with 20 bases between them. CDR3 in DNA: TGTGCCAGTAGTACAGAAAGATCCGAAACAGGAGAGCAGTTCTTC. Protein product: CASSTERSETGEQFF.

The chain links TRBV5-1 to TRBJ2-1; a possible D gene is TRBD1 (5 bases). The V gene's germline CDR1 is SGHRS and CDR2 YFSETQ. Deletions cut 1 base from V and 4 bases from J, with 18 bases between. The CDR3 consists of 17 residues. The CDR3 nucleotides read TGCGCCAGCAGCTTGCGTCCGACAGTCCTCCGATACAATGAGCAGTTCTTC. Translated: CASSLRPTVLRYNEQFF.

V gene TRBV6-5 combines with J gene TRBJ1-1; 8 nucleotides match TRBD1. The CDR3 is 13 amino acids. Germline trimming cut 7 bases from V and 4 bases from J; bases unmatched to any gene: 5. CDR1 and CDR2 (germline): MNHEY, SVGAGI. CDR3 loop: CASKGTGGTEAFF. The CDR3 DNA reads as TGTGCCAGCAAAGGAACAGGGGGCACTGAAGCTTTCTTT.

This clone was counted only a few times. This sequence joins TRBV11-2 and TRBJ2-3; 7 bases agree with TRBD2. The CDR3 covers 15 residues. Trimming at V came to 1 base and at J to 0 bases, leaving 1 base not matched to a gene. Germline CDR1 is SGHAT and CDR2 is FQNNGV. CDR3 DNA sequence: TGTGCCAGCAGCTTAGCGGGGGGAAGCACAGATACGCAGTATTTT. Amino acid sequence: CASSLAGGSTDTQYF.

This clone was seen a few times. The chain has TRBV18 and TRBJ1-5, with D perhaps matching TRBD1 (6 bases). Per germline, CDR1 KGHSH and CDR2 LQKENI. This CDR3 is 16 amino acids long. Trimming took off 4 bases at V and 0 bases at J, with 13 bases between the two ends. In DNA, the CDR3 is TGTGCCAGCTCACAATTCGGGACAAATAGCAATCAGCCCCAGCATTTT. It yields the protein CASSQFGTNSNQPQHF.

The sample holds many counts of this clone. The CDR3, as DNA: TGTGCCAGTAGCCTCGGTTTTGGGGGGCTCCACTTT. This codes for CASSLGFGGLHF. This chain connects TRBV19 to TRBJ1-6, with a possible D match to TRBD1 (5 bases). In germline, CDR1 is LNHDA, CDR2 SQIVND (reference sequence). This CDR3 is built from 12 residues. The V and J ends lost 6 bases and 16 bases respectively, with 16 bases between them. The full variable domain, its missing parts supplied by reference TRBV19 and TRBJ1-6, is DGGITQSPKYLFRKEGQNVTLSCEQNLNHDAMYWYRQDPGQGLRLIYYSQIVNDFQKGDIAEGYSVSREKKESFPLTVTSAQKNPTAFYLCASSLGFGGLHFGNGTRLTVT.

This chain connects TRBV15 to TRBJ1-5; no firm D call. This CDR3 is built from 13 residues. Trimming took off 5 bases at V and 5 bases at J, with 10 bases between the two ends. Germline V lookup: CDR1 LNHNV, CDR2 YYDKDF (reference sequence). CDR3 in amino acids: CATSPTADQPQHF. In DNA form, the CDR3 reads TGTGCCACCAGCCCTACGGCGGATCAGCCCCAGCATTTT.

V is TRBV11-2 and J is TRBJ1-2; 8 bases agree with TRBD1. V lost 5 bases, J lost 4 bases, and 9 bases stayed unmatched. The germline gives CDR1 SGHAT, CDR2 FQNNGV. The CDR3 consists of 15 residues. The CDR3 is CASSLQGDLRYGYTF. The CDR3 DNA reads TGTGCCAGCAGCCTACAGGGGGATCTACGCTATGGCTACACCTTC.

The chain uses TRBV29-1 and TRBJ2-5, with D perhaps TRBD2 (7 bases). V was trimmed by 6 bases and J by 1 base, leaving 15 bases between them. The CDR3 consists of 14 residues. CDR1 SQVTM and CDR2 ANQGSEA come from the germline V gene. Written as DNA, the CDR3 is TGCAGCGTCCAGGGGAGCGGGATCCAAGAGACCCAGTACTTC. Translated: CSVQGSGIQETQYF.

The chain recombines TRBV9 with TRBJ1-6; a weak D match, TRBD1 (6 bases). Germline V gene data show CDR1 as SGDLS and CDR2 as YYNGEE. The CDR3 covers 15 residues. Trimming removed 4 bases from V and 4 bases from J, with 12 bases in between. CDR3 region: CASSSATGYNSPLHF. The CDR3 bases are TGTGCCAGCAGCTCAGCGACAGGTTATAATTCACCCCTCCACTTT.

The rearrangement uses TRBV19 and TRBJ1-4; D is perhaps TRBD1 (6 bases). V shed 8 bases and J shed 5 bases, with 12 bases lying between them. The CDR3 runs to 13 residues. Germline V lookup: CDR1 LNHDA, CDR2 SQIVND (reference sequence). The CDR3 region has the DNA TGTGCCAGTTTGGGGGGGCCGAATGAAAAACTGTTTTTT. It translates to CASLGGPNEKLFF.

This clone appeared a few times. The chain recombines TRBV27 with TRBJ1-6; TRBD1 agrees at 7 bases. Germline V gene lookup returns CDR1 MNHEY and CDR2 SMNVEV (reference sequence). The V segment lost 2 bases and the J segment 9 bases; nucleotides outside the gene matches: 4. This CDR3 spans 14 amino acids. The CDR3 spells CASSLGTVGSPLHF. The CDR3 nucleotides are TGTGCCAGCAGTTTAGGGACAGTTGGTTCACCCCTCCACTTT.

This chain connects TRBV28 to TRBJ1-5, with D tentatively TRBD1 (6 bases). From germline, CDR1 is MDHEN and CDR2 SYDVKM. The CDR3 has 16 residues. V lost 5 bases, J lost 5 bases, and 19 bases lay in between. CDR3 in DNA: TGTGCCAGCAGTAAACAGGGTTCCAGCTCCTATCAGCCCCAGCATTTT. Residues: CASSKQGSSSYQPQHF.

The rearrangement joins TRBV19 to TRBJ1-2; 8 bases fit TRBD1. CDR3 length: 13 amino acids. With V trimmed by 10 bases and J by 2 bases, 6 bases remained unmatched. Germline V gives CDR1 LNHDA, CDR2 SQIVND (reference sequence). The DNA for the CDR3 is TGTGCCACCGGAAACAGGGGGAACTATGGCTACACCTTC. It translates to CATGNRGNYGYTF.

This chain connects TRBV7-2 to TRBJ1-6; no definite D call. The CDR3 contains 16 residues. Germline CDR1 SGHTA, CDR2 FQGNSA. V gave up 4 bases and J gave up 4 bases, with 14 bases separating them. DNA for the CDR3: TGTGCCAGCAGCTCTCAACCCCCGGGGTATAATTCACCCCTCCACTTT. This codes for CASSSQPPGYNSPLHF.

V is TRBV19 and J is TRBJ2-7; D perhaps matches TRBD1 (5 bases). Trimming shortened V by 5 bases and J by 3 bases, and 20 bases separated the two germline ends. The CDR3 loop spans 16 amino acids. The germline gives CDR1 LNHDA, CDR2 SQIVND (reference sequence). The CDR3 DNA sequence: TGTGCCAGTAGTTTCCGACAGATCCCTGGGGTCTACGAGCAGTACTTC. Protein product: CASSFRQIPGVYEQYF.

This clone was picked up one time. The V call is TRBV10-3, the J call TRBJ2-3; 9 bases align to TRBD1. The CDR3 has 15 residues. Looked up from germline, CDR1 is ENHRY and CDR2 is SYGVKD. The ends lost 11 bases at V and 3 bases at J; junction bases unmatched: 12. Here the CDR3 DNA reads TGTGCCGTCCGCCCGACAGGGGGAATGACAGATACGCAGTATTTT. It translates to CAVRPTGGMTDTQYF.

The chain uses TRBV7-8 and TRBJ2-5, with TRBD2 matching 10 bases. The CDR3 has 15 amino acids. The V gene's germline CDR1 is SGHVS and CDR2 FQNEAQ. J lost 1 base, V lost 6 bases, and 5 bases had no gene match. The CDR3 loop is CASSRTSGAQETQYF. Written as DNA, the CDR3 is TGTGCCAGCAGTCGGACTAGCGGAGCCCAAGAGACCCAGTACTTC.

This clone showed up just once. The chain is built from TRBV3-1 (or the pseudogene TRBV3-2) and TRBJ2-1, with TRBD2 matching over 15 bases. The CDR3 has 15 residues. J lost 12 bases, V lost 4 bases, and 7 bases had no gene match. The germline V gene has CDR1 LGHDT and CDR2 YNNKEL (reference sequence). The CDR3 region is CASSPRTSGGAGQFF. In DNA form, the CDR3 reads TGTGCCAGCAGCCCCCGGACTAGCGGGGGGGCGGGGCAGTTCTTC.